A single sample gave rise to the 20 T cell receptor beta chains below, sequenced in a study of Tregs in tolerant kidney transplant recipients. Generated by immunoSEQ multiplex PCR, the TCRdb table keeps only in-frame clones and is missing some. This listing includes tens of thousands of clones. Mixed chimerism was transient after nonmyeloablative marrow transplants from related graft donors. The sample in question was CD4+ T cells from blood (PBMCs), obtained 24 months after the transplant. Every receptor here comes from a human patient who received a combined kidney and bone marrow transplant. Some T cells may possibly be graft donor cells.

In regard to this clone: The CDR3 goes on 3 residues after the read ends, and that part is filled in from the germline J gene. The rearrangement uses TRBV18 and TRBJ2-3; 10 bases agree with TRBD2. With V trimmed by 3 bases and J by 0 bases, 15 bases remained unmatched. Germline loops: CDR1 KGHSH, CDR2 LQKENI. This CDR3 is 20 amino acids long. The CDR3 loop is CASSPLPMASGSASTDTQYF. The CDR3 bases that were read are TGTGCCAGCTCACCCCTACCGATGGCTAGCGGGAGCGCTAGCACAGATACG.

A remark on this clone: The CDR3 extends 3 residues past the end of the read, so its final part is completed from the germline J gene. The V and J genes are TRBV11-2 and TRBJ2-1; TRBD2 aligns across 9 bases. This CDR3 spans 14 amino acids. With 5 bases clipped from V and 5 bases from J, the junction kept 4 bases outside the gene matches. Germline-derived CDR1 and CDR2 are SGHAT and FQNNGV. Incomplete CDR3 DNA: TGTGCCAGCAGCCTGGGACTAGCTAACAATGAG. Its protein product is CASSLGLANNE. The whole CDR3 reads CASSLGLANNEQFF.

In terms of frequency, this clone is medium-sized. Sequencing ends 3 residues short of the CDR3 end; the germline J gene provides the rest. The chain joins TRBV5-1 to TRBJ1-1; TRBD1 agrees at 7 bases. The V gene's germline CDR1 is SGHRS and CDR2 YFSETQ. The CDR3 extends over 14 amino acids. With 0 bases clipped from V and 5 bases from J, the junction kept 4 bases outside the gene matches. The sequenced part of the CDR3 DNA is TGCGCCAGCAGCTTGGAACAGGGGAGGACTGAA. This translates into CASSLEQGRTE. The whole CDR3 sequence is CASSLEQGRTEAFF.

As for this clone: The DNA ends 3 residues before the CDR3 does, and the rest of the CDR3 is filled in from the germline J gene. The chain has TRBV29-1 and TRBJ2-7, with 7 nucleotides matching TRBD2. The ends lost 4 bases at V and 6 bases at J; junction bases unmatched: 6. This CDR3 has 12 amino acids. Germline lookup yields CDR1 SQVTM and CDR2 ANQGSEA. The chain's CDR3 is CSVGGTTIEQYF. The sequenced CDR3 bases are TGCAGCGTTGGAGGGACTACTATCGAG.

With respect to this clone: The read stops 3 residues short of the end of the CDR3; the missing end is completed from the germline J gene. The chain employs TRBV7-9 and TRBJ2-2; D remains unclear. Per the germline V gene, CDR1 is SEHNR and CDR2 is FQNEAQ (reference sequence). The CDR3 contains 15 residues. V lost 4 bases and J 5 bases, leaving 14 bases between the germline ends. The chain's CDR3 is CASSSQRFETGELFF. The covered CDR3 bases are TGTGCCAGCAGCTCCCAGCGTTTTGAAACCGGGGAG. Together with reference TRBV7-9 and TRBJ2-2, the CDR3 gives the full variable domain: DTGVSQNPRHKITKRGQNVTFRCDPISEHNRLYWYRQTLGQGPEFLTYFQNEAQLEKSRLLSDRFSAERPKGSFSTLEIQRTEQGDSAMYLCASSSQRFETGELFFGEGSRLTVL.

CDR3: CASSPTESGANVLTF. CDR3 bases read: TGTGCCAGCTCACCAACAGAGTCTGGGGCCAACGTC. The chain joins TRBV18 to TRBJ2-6; D is unclear. The DNA ends 3 residues before the CDR3 does, and the rest of the CDR3 is filled in from the germline J gene. Germline CDR1 KGHSH, CDR2 LQKENI. Trimming removed 2 bases at V and 1 base at J, with 6 bases between. The length of the CDR3 is 15 residues.

Remarks on this clone: Read sequence stops 3 residues before the CDR3 end, and the germline J gene provides the missing end. The genes are TRBV18 and TRBJ1-4; maybe TRBD1 (5 bases). CDR3 size: 15 residues. V lost 4 bases and J lost 5, with 14 bases in between. Germline V gene sequence: CDR1 KGHSH, CDR2 LQKENI. CDR3 residues: CASSRGTGDNEKLFF. The sequenced part of the CDR3 DNA is TGTGCCAGCTCACGTGGAACAGGAGACAATGAAAAA.

Of note for this clone: The missing CDR3 end, 3 residues past where the read stops, is filled in from the germline J gene. The chain couples TRBV18 to TRBJ2-7; perhaps TRBD1 as D (5 bases). Germline values: CDR1 KGHSH, CDR2 LQKENI. V was cut by 0 bases and J by 3 bases, with 15 bases left in between. The CDR3 contains 16 residues. CDR3 amino acids: CASSPPWGRVNYEQYF. The part of the CDR3 DNA that was read is TGTGCCAGCTCACCACCTTGGGGCAGGGTCAACTACGAG. The full variable domain, its missing parts supplied by reference TRBV18 and TRBJ2-7, is NAGVMQNPRHLVRRRGQEARLRCSPMKGHSHVYWYRQLPEEGLKFMVYLQKENIIDESGMPKERFSAEFPKEGPSILRIQQVVRGDSAAYFCASSPPWGRVNYEQYFGPGTRLTVT.

Remarks on this clone: The read falls 3 residues short of the CDR3 end, and the missing part is taken from the germline J gene. The rearrangement links TRBV5-4 to TRBJ2-5; perhaps TRBD2 as D (5 bases). Germline CDR1 and CDR2: SGHNT and YYREEE (reference sequence). The CDR3 is 14 amino acids. Between the trimmed V and J ends, which lost 0 bases and 5 bases, there was a span of 11 bases. CDR3 bases read: TGTGCCAGCAGCTTGGTTGCGGGCGCGGAGACC. Amino acids: CASSLVAGAET. The CDR3 reads in full as CASSLVAGAETQYF.

Details on this clone: The read ends 3 residues shy of where the CDR3 ends; the end is completed using the germline J gene. The chain employs TRBV19 and TRBJ2-5; D is perhaps TRBD2 (6 bases). CDR1 and CDR2 from the germline V gene are LNHDA and SQIVND (reference sequence). The CDR3 length is 15 residues. Trimming left V 1 base short and J 4 bases short, with 13 bases between. The sequenced CDR3 bases are TGTGCCAGTAGTATAGGGCGGGGACTTGGAGAGACC. It specifies CASSIGRGLGET. The whole CDR3 region reads CASSIGRGLGETQYF.

In the case of this clone: The read terminates 3 residues ahead of where the CDR3 ends, so the germline J gene completes it. The chain joins TRBV10-3 to TRBJ1-1; possibly TRBD1 for D (6 bases). The CDR3 has 13 residues. The V end was cut by 7 bases, the J end by 4 bases, with 13 bases between. Germline CDR1 reads ENHRY; CDR2 reads SYGVKD. The CDR3 loop reads CAINSQGSTEAFF. CDR3 bases read: TGTGCCATCAACTCCCAGGGGTCCACTGAA.

Worth noting for this clone: The read gets to within 3 residues of the CDR3 end, and the germline J gene fills in the rest. The chain combines TRBV7-2 with TRBJ1-5; D uncertain. The germline CDR1 and CDR2 sequences are SGHTA and FQGNSA. The CDR3 consists of 14 residues. Trimming removed 1 base at V and 4 bases at J, with 8 bases between. Partial CDR3 DNA: TGTGCCAGCAGCTTAGGGGCCAGGAATCAGCCC. Amino acids: CASSLGARNQP. The CDR3 in full is CASSLGARNQPQHF.

Worth noting for this clone: The read ends 3 residues early relative to the CDR3; the germline J gene fills the gap. This chain uses TRBV5-1 with TRBJ2-5, with 7 bases fitting TRBD1. The V gene's germline CDR1 is SGHRS and CDR2 YFSETQ. The J segment lost 0 bases and the V segment lost 4 bases, leaving 6 bases of the junction unmatched. The CDR3 is made up of 15 amino acids. CDR3 sequence: CASSPGDRDQETQYF. The DNA read from the CDR3 is TGCGCCAGCAGCCCCGGCGACAGGGACCAAGAGACC.

As regards this clone: The read terminates 3 residues ahead of where the CDR3 ends, so the germline J gene completes it. The rearrangement uses TRBV20-1 and TRBJ2-7, with TRBD2 matching 10 bases. Germline V gene data show CDR1 as DFQATT and CDR2 as SNEGSKA (reference sequence). The CDR3 covers 12 residues. The CDR3 here is CRGPSGSYEQYF. CDR3 DNA, as far as it was read: TGCAGGGGGCCTAGCGGGAGCTACGAG.

Comment on this clone: Sequencing ends 3 residues short of the CDR3 end; the germline J gene provides the rest. V gene TRBV7-2 combines with J gene TRBJ2-3, with D possibly being TRBD2 (6 bases). Trimming took off 5 bases at V and 3 bases at J, with 15 bases between the two ends. The germline V gene encodes CDR1 SGHTA and CDR2 FQGNSA. The CDR3 is made up of 15 amino acids. The part of the CDR3 DNA that was read is TGTGCCAGCAGCCCCCTGGGACTCTCAACAGATACG. Residues: CASSPLGLSTDT. The whole CDR3 is CASSPLGLSTDTQYF. The variable domain in full, completed from reference TRBV7-2 and TRBJ2-3, reads GAGVSQSPSNKVTEKGKDVELRCDPISGHTALYWYRQSLGQGLEFLIYFQGNSAPDKSGLPSDRFSAERTGGSVSTLTIQRTQQEDSAVYLCASSPLGLSTDTQYFGPGTRLTVL.

Notes on this clone: The CDR3 goes on 3 residues after the read ends, and that part is filled in from the germline J gene. The chain joins TRBV20-1 to TRBJ1-6, with 8 bases aligning to TRBD1. Germline CDR1 and CDR2: DFQATT and SNEGSKA (reference sequence). The V gene end was trimmed by 0 bases and the J gene end by 0 bases; junction bases not matched to a gene: 7. This CDR3 contains 18 residues. Partial CDR3 DNA: TGCAGTGCTAGAGAGGAGGACAGGGTTAACTCCTATAATTCACCC. Translating it yields CSAREEDRVNSYNSP. In full, the CDR3 reads CSAREEDRVNSYNSPLHF.

A note on this clone: The missing CDR3 end, 3 residues past where the read stops, is filled in from the germline J gene. The chain recombines TRBV7-2 with TRBJ1-1, with D maybe TRBD1 (6 bases). The V and J ends lost 5 bases and 5 bases respectively, with 12 bases between them. CDR1 and CDR2 from the germline V gene are SGHTA and FQGNSA. The CDR3 covers 13 residues. The CDR3 loop reads CASSIQGGTEAFF. CDR3 DNA (partial): TGTGCCAGCAGCATACAGGGAGGGACTGAA. The full variable domain, completed using reference TRBV7-2 and TRBJ1-1, is GAGVSQSPSNKVTEKGKDVELRCDPISGHTALYWYRQSLGQGLEFLIYFQGNSAPDKSGLPSDRFSAERTGGSVSTLTIQRTQQEDSAVYLCASSIQGGTEAFFGQGTRLTVV.

On this clone: The CDR3 extends 3 residues past the end of the read, so its final part is completed from the germline J gene. The chain uses TRBV5-1 and TRBJ2-7; D not certain. Germline CDR1 SGHRS, CDR2 YFSETQ. This CDR3 comprises 14 residues. V was shortened by 0 bases and J by 0 bases, with 7 bases between the two germline ends. The sequenced part of the CDR3 DNA is TGCGCCAGCAGCTTGGACAGAAACTCCTACGAG. Protein sequence: CASSLDRNSYE. The full CDR3 is CASSLDRNSYEQYF.

Remarks on this clone: The missing CDR3 end, 3 residues past where the read stops, is filled in from the germline J gene. The J gene is TRBJ2-3, the V gene TRBV7-9; D is undetermined. Trimming took off 0 bases at V and 4 bases at J, with 2 bases between the two ends. CDR3 length equals 12 residues. CDR1 is SEHNR, CDR2 FQNEAQ, per germline (reference sequence). The CDR3 sequence is CASSLAADTQYF. The covered CDR3 bases are TGTGCCAGCAGCTTAGCCGCAGATACG.

About this clone: The read halts 3 residues ahead of the CDR3 end, with the missing end drawn from the germline J gene. V is TRBV20-1 and J is TRBJ2-5, with 13 bases that match TRBD2. Per the germline V gene, CDR1 is DFQATT and CDR2 is SNEGSKA (reference sequence). The CDR3 totals 15 residues. CDR3 amino acids: CSARASGTSGETQYF. Partial CDR3 DNA: TGCAGTGCTAGAGCCTCTGGGACTAGCGGGGAAACC.